These T cell receptor beta chains were read from a single sample in a study of T cells of healthy individuals. TCRdb reprocessed the 5' RACE reads with MiXCR, giving one entry per CDR3 protein. This table has approximately 100,000 distinct CDR3 sequences, 17% appearing once. The receptors were sampled from a human donor in good health. Both conserved end residues are part of each CDR3. Fields, in order: J gene, D gene, V gene, clone size, CDR3 DNA, CDR3 protein. The D gene is left open where the match is weak. Size is stated for part of the rows, as once, few or many counts, or as a class when the clone is expanded.

J gene: TRBJ1-2; D gene: NA; V gene: TRBV20-1; clone size: NA; CDR3 DNA: TGCAGTGCTAGAGACCGGAGACTAAATGGCTGCACCTTC; CDR3 protein: CSARDRRLNGCTF
J gene: TRBJ1-6; D gene: NA; V gene: TRBV12-3/TRBV12-4; clone size: NA; CDR3 DNA: TGTGCCAGCAGCTCCGGATGGGGGGGGCGAAGGAATTCACCCCTCCACTTT; CDR3 protein: CASSSGWGGRRNSPLHF
J gene: TRBJ2-7; D gene: NA; V gene: TRBV20-1; clone size: many; CDR3 DNA: TGCAGTGCGTCGGGAGCAACCTACGAGCAGTACTTC; CDR3 protein: CSASGATYEQYF
J gene: TRBJ2-7; D gene: TRBD2; V gene: TRBV27; clone size: many; CDR3 DNA: TGTGCCAGCAGTTTATTTGCCCCTGACTTCGCCGGGGGGAGCGAGCAGTACTTC; CDR3 protein: CASSLFAPDFAGGSEQYF
J gene: TRBJ2-5; D gene: NA; V gene: TRBV3-1; clone size: NA; CDR3 DNA: TGTGCCAGCAGGGACGACAGGGAGGTCCAAGAGACCCAGTACTTC; CDR3 protein: CASRDDREVQETQYF
J gene: TRBJ2-2; D gene: NA; V gene: TRBV6-2/TRBV6-3; clone size: NA; CDR3 DNA: TGTGCCAGCAGTTATCTGAGGTTCGGGGAGCTGTTTTTT; CDR3 protein: CASSYLRFGELFF
J gene: TRBJ1-2; D gene: NA; V gene: TRBV7-9; clone size: many; CDR3 DNA: TGTGCCAGCAGCTTAGAGCGGGGTTCGACCTATGGCTACACCTTC; CDR3 protein: CASSLERGSTYGYTF
J gene: TRBJ2-1; D gene: NA; V gene: TRBV28; clone size: NA; CDR3 DNA: TGTGCCAGCAGTTTATTGGCGGGTAGGCAGTTCTTC; CDR3 protein: CASSLLAGRQFF
J gene: TRBJ2-1; D gene: NA; V gene: TRBV30; clone size: few; CDR3 DNA: TGTGCCTGGAGTCCACGTGTGGTAATCGACGGGGCGGGGGCCCCCAGGGAGCAGTTCTTC; CDR3 protein: CAWSPRVVIDGAGAPREQFF
J gene: TRBJ1-1; D gene: NA; V gene: TRBV20-1; clone size: NA; CDR3 DNA: TGCAGTGCTAGGGGACGGGGGCAAGCTTTCTTT; CDR3 protein: CSARGRGQAFF
J gene: TRBJ1-1; D gene: TRBD1; V gene: TRBV12-3/TRBV12-4; clone size: NA; CDR3 DNA: TGTGCCAGCATACTGGGACAGAGAAACACTGAAGCTTTCTTT; CDR3 protein: CASILGQRNTEAFF
J gene: TRBJ2-3; D gene: TRBD1; V gene: TRBV20-1; clone size: NA; CDR3 DNA: TGCAGTGCTGCCTCAGGGGGCGGCACAGATACGCAGTATTTT; CDR3 protein: CSAASGGGTDTQYF
J gene: TRBJ1-2; D gene: NA; V gene: TRBV11-2; clone size: NA; CDR3 DNA: TGTGCCAGCAGCCCAGGACCATTCTATGGCTACACCTTC; CDR3 protein: CASSPGPFYGYTF
J gene: TRBJ1-6; D gene: NA; V gene: TRBV4-1; clone size: few; CDR3 DNA: TGCGCCAGCAGCCAAGAAACCAGGGTCGGGAATTCACCCCTCCACTTT; CDR3 protein: CASSQETRVGNSPLHF
J gene: TRBJ2-3; D gene: NA; V gene: TRBV28; clone size: few; CDR3 DNA: TGTGCCAGCAGTCGGGGGGATACGCAGTATTTT; CDR3 protein: CASSRGDTQYF
J gene: TRBJ1-5; D gene: NA; V gene: TRBV6-2/TRBV6-3; clone size: few; CDR3 DNA: TGTGCCAGCAGCCCTGGACAGACGCGGCAGCCCCAGCATTTT; CDR3 protein: CASSPGQTRQPQHF
J gene: TRBJ2-1; D gene: NA; V gene: TRBV5-6; clone size: once; CDR3 DNA: TGTGCCAGCAGCAAGGGACACGGAGGGTTCTTC; CDR3 protein: CASSKGHGGFF
J gene: TRBJ2-3; D gene: TRBD2; V gene: TRBV2; clone size: NA; CDR3 DNA: TGTGCCAGTTCGTACAGCGGGGCCCTCTTTTTT; CDR3 protein: CASSYSGALFF
J gene: TRBJ2-3; D gene: TRBD2; V gene: TRBV5-1; clone size: few; CDR3 DNA: TGCGCCAGCAGCTTGGCCAAAGGTAGCGGGGGCACAGATACGCAGTATTTT; CDR3 protein: CASSLAKGSGGTDTQYF
J gene: TRBJ2-3; D gene: TRBD1; V gene: TRBV2; clone size: NA; CDR3 DNA: TGTGCCAGCAGTGAAGGACAGGGGAGATACGGGCGGAACACAGATACGCAGTATTTT; CDR3 protein: CASSEGQGRYGRNTDTQYF
J gene: TRBJ1-4; D gene: NA; V gene: TRBV5-1; clone size: few; CDR3 DNA: TGCGCCAGCAGCCCCGGACAGTTAAATGAAAAACTGTTTTTT; CDR3 protein: CASSPGQLNEKLFF
J gene: TRBJ2-5; D gene: NA; V gene: TRBV29-1; clone size: NA; CDR3 DNA: TGCAGCGTTGGGACAGACCAAGAGACCCAGTACTTC; CDR3 protein: CSVGTDQETQYF
J gene: TRBJ2-7; D gene: TRBD1; V gene: TRBV27; clone size: NA; CDR3 DNA: TGTGCCAGCTGGGACAGCACTTACGAGCAGTACTTC; CDR3 protein: CASWDSTYEQYF
J gene: TRBJ2-5; D gene: NA; V gene: TRBV5-1; clone size: NA; CDR3 DNA: TGCGCCAGCAGCTTGGGGGGACACCAAGAGACCCAGTACTTC; CDR3 protein: CASSLGGHQETQYF
J gene: TRBJ2-2; D gene: NA; V gene: TRBV28; clone size: NA; CDR3 DNA: TGTGCCAGCTCTCCAGGGGAAGTTGAGACCGGGGAGCTGTTTTTT; CDR3 protein: CASSPGEVETGELFF
J gene: TRBJ1-4; D gene: TRBD1; V gene: TRBV28; clone size: few; CDR3 DNA: TGTGCCAGCAGAGTATCTACAGGGGGACGTGAAAAACTGTTTTTT; CDR3 protein: CASRVSTGGREKLFF
J gene: TRBJ2-1; D gene: NA; V gene: TRBV7-6; clone size: NA; CDR3 DNA: TGTGCCAGCAGCTCGACAGAGAGCTCCTACAATGAGCAGTTCTTC; CDR3 protein: CASSSTESSYNEQFF
J gene: TRBJ2-1; D gene: NA; V gene: TRBV7-9; clone size: NA; CDR3 DNA: TGTGCCAGCAGCTACTCTAAGCCTGAGCAGTTCTTC; CDR3 protein: CASSYSKPEQFF
J gene: TRBJ2-1; D gene: NA; V gene: TRBV20-1; clone size: few; CDR3 DNA: TGCAGTGCTAGAGCGCCCGCAAGCTCCTACAATGAGCAGTTCTTC; CDR3 protein: CSARAPASSYNEQFF
J gene: TRBJ2-7; D gene: NA; V gene: TRBV27; clone size: NA; CDR3 DNA: TGTGCCAGCAGTCTTACAGGGACCAGGACTAGGACCTACGAGCAGTACTTC; CDR3 protein: CASSLTGTRTRTYEQYF
J gene: TRBJ2-5; D gene: NA; V gene: TRBV20-1; clone size: many; CDR3 DNA: TGCAGTGCTAGCTTCTACGAGACCCAGTACTTC; CDR3 protein: CSASFYETQYF
J gene: TRBJ2-5; D gene: NA; V gene: TRBV18; clone size: few; CDR3 DNA: TGTGCCAGCTCACTTCGGACGGAGGAGACCCAGTACTTC; CDR3 protein: CASSLRTEETQYF
J gene: TRBJ1-1; D gene: NA; V gene: TRBV20-1; clone size: NA; CDR3 DNA: TGCAGTGCTAGAGATGGGCGTCATTTTAACACTGAAGCTTTCTTT; CDR3 protein: CSARDGRHFNTEAFF
J gene: TRBJ2-1; D gene: TRBD2; V gene: TRBV20-1; clone size: NA; CDR3 DNA: TGCAGTGCTAGAGATCCTTCGCGGACTAGCGGCAATGAGCAGTTCTTC; CDR3 protein: CSARDPSRTSGNEQFF
J gene: TRBJ2-5; D gene: TRBD2; V gene: TRBV7-9; clone size: NA; CDR3 DNA: TGTGCCAGCACTGGCCTCAGCGGGGGGCAAAGGGAGACCCAGTACTTC; CDR3 protein: CASTGLSGGQRETQYF
J gene: TRBJ2-7; D gene: TRBD1; V gene: TRBV12-3/TRBV12-4; clone size: NA; CDR3 DNA: TGTGCCAGCAAGGCCAGGGGGCTCCACGAGCAGTACTTC; CDR3 protein: CASKARGLHEQYF
J gene: TRBJ2-7; D gene: TRBD1; V gene: TRBV28; clone size: many; CDR3 DNA: TGTGCCAGCAGCTCGCTTGGGGCAGGGGGAAGGTACGAGCAGTACTTC; CDR3 protein: CASSSLGAGGRYEQYF
J gene: TRBJ1-1; D gene: NA; V gene: TRBV6-6; clone size: NA; CDR3 DNA: TGTGCCAGCAGTTACGCAGGCACCCACGCTGAAGCTTTCTTT; CDR3 protein: CASSYAGTHAEAFF
J gene: TRBJ1-3; D gene: NA; V gene: TRBV28; clone size: NA; CDR3 DNA: TGTGCCAGCAGTTTAAGGACTGTAGCCTTTGGCGGAGGAAACACCATATATTTT; CDR3 protein: CASSLRTVAFGGGNTIYF
J gene: TRBJ1-5; D gene: NA; V gene: TRBV28; clone size: NA; CDR3 DNA: TGTGCCGCGGGGAGGATGCATCAGCCCCAGCATTTT; CDR3 protein: CAAGRMHQPQHF
J gene: TRBJ1-1; D gene: NA; V gene: TRBV5-1; clone size: NA; CDR3 DNA: TGCGCCAGCAGCTTGGTGACAGAAAACACTGAAGCTTTCTTT; CDR3 protein: CASSLVTENTEAFF
J gene: TRBJ2-7; D gene: TRBD1; V gene: TRBV7-9; clone size: NA; CDR3 DNA: TGTGCCAGCAGCCACACCGACAGGGGCGAGCAGTACTTC; CDR3 protein: CASSHTDRGEQYF
J gene: TRBJ2-5; D gene: NA; V gene: TRBV12-3/TRBV12-4; clone size: few; CDR3 DNA: TGTGCCAGCACTTTCCCGGGGGTACCAGAGACCCAGTACTTC; CDR3 protein: CASTFPGVPETQYF
J gene: TRBJ2-1; D gene: TRBD1; V gene: TRBV23-1; clone size: many; CDR3 DNA: TGCGCCAGCAGCCTCAATATTTCCGAGACAGGGTTCCACAATGAGCAGTTCTTC; CDR3 protein: CASSLNISETGFHNEQFF
J gene: TRBJ2-5; D gene: NA; V gene: TRBV6-5; clone size: NA; CDR3 DNA: TGTGCCAGCAGTTACTCGAGGGTGGGGGAGACCCAGTACTTC; CDR3 protein: CASSYSRVGETQYF
J gene: TRBJ2-7; D gene: NA; V gene: TRBV5-6; clone size: few; CDR3 DNA: TGTGCCAGCAGCTTATATGATCAAATGGACAGAATCTCCTACGAGCAGTACTTC; CDR3 protein: CASSLYDQMDRISYEQYF
J gene: TRBJ1-5; D gene: NA; V gene: TRBV12-3/TRBV12-4; clone size: NA; CDR3 DNA: TGTGCCAGCAGCCCCAGGGGAACTCAGCCCCAGCATTTT; CDR3 protein: CASSPRGTQPQHF
J gene: TRBJ2-1; D gene: TRBD2; V gene: TRBV20-1; clone size: many; CDR3 DNA: TGCAGTGCTAGAGATCGAGCGGGGAGAAGATACAATGAGCAGTTCTTC; CDR3 protein: CSARDRAGRRYNEQFF
J gene: TRBJ2-3; D gene: TRBD2; V gene: TRBV7-9; clone size: NA; CDR3 DNA: TGTGCCAGCAGCTTATGGGAGGGGAGCACAGATACGCAGTATTTT; CDR3 protein: CASSLWEGSTDTQYF
J gene: TRBJ2-7; D gene: NA; V gene: TRBV19; clone size: many; CDR3 DNA: TGTGCCAGTAGACGGGACATGAATCACGAGCAGTACTTC; CDR3 protein: CASRRDMNHEQYF